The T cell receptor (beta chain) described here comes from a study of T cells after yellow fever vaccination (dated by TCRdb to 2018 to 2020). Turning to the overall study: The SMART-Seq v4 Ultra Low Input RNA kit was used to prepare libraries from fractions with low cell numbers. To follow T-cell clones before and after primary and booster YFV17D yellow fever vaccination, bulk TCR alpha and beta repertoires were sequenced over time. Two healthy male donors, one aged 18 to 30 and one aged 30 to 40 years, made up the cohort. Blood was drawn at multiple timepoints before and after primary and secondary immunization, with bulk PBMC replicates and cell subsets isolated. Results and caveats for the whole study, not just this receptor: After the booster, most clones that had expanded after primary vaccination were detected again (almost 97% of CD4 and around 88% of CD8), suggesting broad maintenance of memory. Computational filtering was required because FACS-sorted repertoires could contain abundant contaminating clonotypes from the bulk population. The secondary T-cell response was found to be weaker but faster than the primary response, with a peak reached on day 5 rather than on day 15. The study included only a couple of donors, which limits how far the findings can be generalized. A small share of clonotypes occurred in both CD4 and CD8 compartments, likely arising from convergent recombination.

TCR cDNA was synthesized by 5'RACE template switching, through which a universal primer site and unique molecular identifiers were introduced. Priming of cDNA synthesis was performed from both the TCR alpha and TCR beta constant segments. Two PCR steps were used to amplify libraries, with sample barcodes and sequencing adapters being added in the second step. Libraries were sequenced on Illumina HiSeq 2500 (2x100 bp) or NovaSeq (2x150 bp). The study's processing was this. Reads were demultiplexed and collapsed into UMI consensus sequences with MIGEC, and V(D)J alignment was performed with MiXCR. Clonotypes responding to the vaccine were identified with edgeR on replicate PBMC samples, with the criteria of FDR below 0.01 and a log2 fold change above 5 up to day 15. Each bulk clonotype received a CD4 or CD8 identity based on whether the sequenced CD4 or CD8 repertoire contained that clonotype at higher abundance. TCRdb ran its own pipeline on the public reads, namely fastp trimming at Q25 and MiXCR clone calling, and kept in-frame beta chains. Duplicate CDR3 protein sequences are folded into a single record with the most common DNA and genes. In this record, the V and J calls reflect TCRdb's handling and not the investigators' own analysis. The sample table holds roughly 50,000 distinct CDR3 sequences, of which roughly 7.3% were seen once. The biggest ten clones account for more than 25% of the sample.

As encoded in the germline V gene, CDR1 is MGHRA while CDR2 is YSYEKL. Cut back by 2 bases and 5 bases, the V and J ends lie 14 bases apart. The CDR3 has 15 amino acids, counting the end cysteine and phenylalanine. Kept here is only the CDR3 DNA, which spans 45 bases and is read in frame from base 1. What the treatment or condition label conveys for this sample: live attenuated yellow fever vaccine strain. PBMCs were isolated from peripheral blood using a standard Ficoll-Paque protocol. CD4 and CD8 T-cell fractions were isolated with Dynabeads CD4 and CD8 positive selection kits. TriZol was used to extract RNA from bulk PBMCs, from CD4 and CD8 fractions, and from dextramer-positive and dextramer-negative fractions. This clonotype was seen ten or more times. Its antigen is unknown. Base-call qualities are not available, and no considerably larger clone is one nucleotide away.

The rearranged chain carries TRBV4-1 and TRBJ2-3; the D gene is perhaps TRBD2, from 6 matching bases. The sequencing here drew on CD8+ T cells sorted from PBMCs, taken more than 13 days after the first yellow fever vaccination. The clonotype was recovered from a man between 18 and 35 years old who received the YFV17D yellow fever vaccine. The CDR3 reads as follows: CASSQRPGRGDTQYF. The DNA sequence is TGCGCCAGCAGCCAAAGGCCGGGGCGGGGAGATACGCAGTATTTT.